This T cell receptor (beta chain) was retrieved from a study of blood T cell repertoires in COVID-19. Overall study: Researchers got acute and convalescent COVID-19 samples from the United States, Italy and Spain. PBMCs, B-cell-depleted T cells, or T cells provided the cDNA or gDNA that made up the material.

Original data processing: Researchers report that nucleated cell counts were estimated from reference gene primer amplification. Libraries were prepared by immunoSEQ multiplex PCR; TCRdb keeps only in-frame clonotypes and omits some of them. V, J and clone size are taken as reported in that table, and D and trimming were inferred from the DNA itself. The sample holds approximately 270,000 clones, 75% to 90% seen once. The germline CDR1 and CDR2 sequences are MDHEN and SYDVKM. The germline V and J ends were trimmed by 7 bases and 7 bases, with 14 bases remaining between them. This CDR3 is 13 amino acids long.

The receptor's source is a woman in her thirties with acute COVID-19. This chain uses TRBV28 with TRBJ2-1; D is possibly TRBD2 (6 bases). Specimen: PBMCs or T cells enriched from blood (not recorded which). The DNA of the CDR3 is TGTGCCAGCACCCGGGAGAGTATGAATGAGCAGTTCTTC. Protein product: CASTRESMNEQFF.